Listed here are 26 T cell receptor beta chains from one sample, sequenced in a study of blood T cells in healthy people across ages. Using a J-beta primer mix together with a sample-barcoded 5' primer, a second PCR was run for roughly 6 to 12 cycles. TCRdb re-derived calls from the 5' RACE reads in MiXCR, one entry per CDR3 protein. This repertoire shows 550,000 to 650,000 distinct CDR3 sequences, about 30% found once; its top ten account for approximately 15%. Sample: blood. The receptor set was obtained from a woman aged 80 or over in good health.

The chain is built from TRBV7-9 and TRBJ2-1; the D is unclear. The CDR3 has 15 amino acids. The germline gives CDR1 SEHNR, CDR2 FQNEAQ (reference sequence). The V end lost 4 bases, the J end lost 8 bases, and 18 bases lay between the germline ends. The CDR3 region is CASSSIEGFRDEQFF. In DNA, the CDR3 is TGTGCCAGCAGCTCGATCGAAGGTTTTCGGGATGAGCAGTTCTTC.

This clonotype came up a few times. It may be a read error: a sequence one base away is much more abundant. This sequence joins TRBV7-9 and TRBJ2-5, with 7 bases matching TRBD1. CDR1 and CDR2 from the germline V gene are SEHNR and FQNEAQ (reference sequence). V lost 5 bases and J lost 11; bases outside the gene matches: 17. CDR3 length: 15 residues. The CDR3 coding sequence is TGTGCCAGCAGCCCTACCGGGACAGTCTACAATGAGCAGTACTTC. It codes for CASSPTGTVYNEQYF. Full variable domain (outside the CDR3, taken from reference TRBV7-9 and TRBJ2-5): DTGVSQNPRHKITKRGQNVTFRCDPISEHNRLYWYRQTLGQGPEFLTYFQNEAQLEKSRLLSDRFSAERPKGSFSTLEIQRTEQGDSAMYLCASSPTGTVYNEQYFGPGTRLLVL.

In its sample, this clonotype was seen many times. The chain carries TRBV10-3 and TRBJ1-5; no clear D gene. Deletions cut 0 bases from V and 4 bases from J, with 4 bases between. The CDR3 is 13 amino acids. Germline values: CDR1 ENHRY, CDR2 SYGVKD. CDR3 sequence: CAISESGNQPQHF. The CDR3, as DNA: TGTGCCATCAGTGAGTCCGGGAATCAGCCCCAGCATTTT.

This clonotype was recorded many times. The chain is built from TRBV20-1 and TRBJ2-1, with D tentatively TRBD2 (6 bases). This CDR3 has 16 amino acids. The germline CDR1 and CDR2 sequences are DFQATT and SNEGSKA (reference sequence). The germline V and J ends were trimmed by 5 bases and 5 bases, with 22 bases remaining between them. This CDR3 is CSAAPGGAGYHNEQFF. The CDR3 coding sequence is TGCAGTGCTGCTCCGGGCGGCGCGGGGTACCACAATGAGCAGTTCTTC.

About this clonotype itself: One end of the junction varies from germline; a read error may be responsible. This chain links TRBV25-1 with TRBJ2-1; the match to TRBD1 covers 8 bases. The CDR3 loop spans 15 amino acids. Germline assignment: CDR1 MGHDK and CDR2 SYGVNS. Written as DNA, the CDR3 is TGTGCCAGCAGCAACAGGGGGAGCTCCTACAATGAGCGGTACTTC. Encoded protein: CASSNRGSSYNERYF.

This clonotype was detected only a few times. The chain uses TRBV28 and TRBJ1-2; 7 bases match TRBD1. The CDR3 consists of 14 residues. CDR1 is MDHEN and CDR2 is SYDVKM in the germline V gene. With V trimmed by 7 bases and J by 5 bases, 10 bases remained unmatched. The CDR3 sequence is CASMPGGERYGYTF. DNA of the CDR3: TGTGCCAGCATGCCAGGGGGGGAGCGATATGGCTACACCTTC.

This clonotype appeared many times. The rearrangement joins TRBV30 to TRBJ2-3; no clear D. V dropped 4 bases and J dropped 5 bases, with 7 bases sitting between them. The CDR3 consists of 11 residues. Germline V gene lookup returns CDR1 GTSNPN and CDR2 SVGIG (reference sequence). In nucleotides, the CDR3 is TGTGCCTGGATGCGGAGAGATACGCAGTATTTT. Amino acid sequence: CAWMRRDTQYF.

This clonotype was detected ten times or more. The chain links TRBV20-1 to TRBJ1-2; D may be TRBD1 (6 bases). The germline V gene has CDR1 DFQATT and CDR2 SNEGSKA (reference sequence). Deletions cut 6 bases from V and 4 bases from J, with 21 bases between. The CDR3 is 15 residues long. The CDR3: CSATSAGAGVYGYTF. CDR3 bases: TGCAGTGCGACGTCTGCAGGGGCTGGGGTCTATGGCTACACCTTC.

This clonotype was detected ten times or more. The rearrangement uses TRBV10-3 and TRBJ2-7, with D uncertain. The germline V and J ends were trimmed by 6 bases and 0 bases, with 6 bases remaining between them. CDR1 and CDR2 (germline): ENHRY, SYGVKD. This CDR3 contains 12 residues. Written as DNA, the CDR3 is TGTGCCATCAGCTCTAACTCCTACGAGCAGTACTTC. Translating it yields CAISSNSYEQYF.

This clonotype was observed a handful of times. The chain is built from TRBV15 and TRBJ2-6; no clear D gene. Per the germline V gene, CDR1 is LNHNV and CDR2 is YYDKDF (reference sequence). This CDR3 has 16 residues. V shed 4 bases and J shed 0 bases, with 10 bases lying between them. DNA of the CDR3: TGTGCCACCAGCAAACGTATCCTCTCTGGGGCCAACGTCCTGACTTTC. This gives the protein CATSKRILSGANVLTF.

This clonotype was recorded a few times. Just one base apart from a much larger clone, this may be a read error. The V gene is TRBV12-3 or TRBV12-4, the J gene TRBJ2-1; D uncertain. The CDR3 is 14 residues long. The V and J ends lost 3 bases and 7 bases respectively, with 13 bases between them. CDR3 coding DNA: TGTGCCAGCAGTTTGAGAAAGAGCGATAATGAGCAGTTCTTC. Amino acid sequence: CASSLRKSDNEQFF.

This clonotype was observed at least ten times. V is TRBV6-1 and J is TRBJ2-5; 11 nucleotides match TRBD2. This CDR3 has 16 amino acids. Germline V lookup: CDR1 MNHNS, CDR2 SASEGT. With 5 bases clipped from V and 2 bases from J, the junction kept 7 bases outside the gene matches. The chain's CDR3 is CASSPLAGELQETQYF. In nucleotides, the CDR3 is TGTGCCAGCAGTCCACTAGCGGGGGAGTTACAAGAGACCCAGTACTTC.

This clonotype was seen a few times. A junction boundary mismatches the germline segment, possibly from a read error. CDR3 DNA: TGTGCCAGCAGCTTAGACAGGGAGGTTTCACCCCCCCACTTT. Residues: CASSLDREVSPPHF. V and J are TRBV11-2 and TRBJ1-6; D is possibly TRBD1 (5 bases). CDR3 size: 14 residues. The germline CDR1 and CDR2 sequences are SGHAT and FQNNGV.

Many counts were recorded for this clonotype. The V call is TRBV10-3, the J call TRBJ2-1; a possible D gene is TRBD2 (6 bases). Germline CDR1 is ENHRY and CDR2 is SYGVKD. V was cut by 7 bases and J by 6 bases, with 19 bases left in between. The CDR3 runs to 15 residues. Written as DNA, the CDR3 is TGTGCCATCATCTTGTCAGGCGGGGAGCGCAATGAGCAGTTCTTC. Protein product: CAIILSGGERNEQFF.

Concerning this clonotype itself: Given a much more abundant clone one base away, this may be a read error. This sequence joins TRBV12-3 or TRBV12-4 and TRBJ1-2, with no clear D. The CDR3 extends over 11 amino acids. The CDR3, as DNA: TGTGCCAGCAGTATTCAGGATGGCTTCACCTTC. Translating gives CASSIQDGFTF.

This clonotype appeared many times. For the CDR3, the DNA is TGTGCCAGCAGTTTGAGGCGGTACGAGCAGTACTTC. This encodes CASSLRRYEQYF. The chain combines TRBV12-3 or TRBV12-4 with TRBJ2-7; D is undetermined. V was cut by 3 bases and J by 4 bases, with 7 bases left in between. The CDR3 sequence is 12 residues long.

As for this clonotype: A much larger clone differs from this one at a single base, so this may be a read error. The chain has TRBV14 and TRBJ2-7, with unresolved D. CDR3 length: 12 amino acids. Germline-derived CDR1 and CDR2 are SGHDN and FVKESK. The ends were cut back, 4 bases at V and 12 bases at J, with 16 bases in the middle. The CDR3 sequence: CASSRLSKTLYF. CDR3 DNA: TGTGCCAGCAGCCGTTTGTCCAAGACCCTGTACTTC.

This clonotype was picked up many times. The chain combines TRBV10-3 with TRBJ1-1; no reliable D call. Germline V gives CDR1 ENHRY, CDR2 SYGVKD. Between the trimmed V and J ends, which lost 0 bases and 0 bases, there was a span of 8 bases. CDR3 length: 15 residues. CDR3 DNA: TGTGCCATCAGTGAGTCGGGTAGCATGAACACTGAAGCTTTCTTT. Encoded protein: CAISESGSMNTEAFF.

As regards this clonotype: Just one base apart from a much larger clone, this may be a read error. This chain links TRBV7-9 with TRBJ2-1; D is perhaps TRBD1 (6 bases). The CDR3 is 15 amino acids. V lost 5 bases to trimming and J lost 2 bases, with 13 bases between them. Germline V gene lookup returns CDR1 SEHNR and CDR2 FQNEAQ (reference sequence). CDR3 residues: CASSPSRGAYNEQFF. CDR3 nucleotides: TGTGCCAGCAGCCCTAGCAGGGGTGCCTACAATGAGCAGTTCTTC.

This clonotype was recorded at least ten times. At one of its ends the junction is not consistent with the germline gene, which may arise from a read error. The rearrangement uses TRBV7-7 and TRBJ2-3, with D hard to call. This CDR3 is 13 amino acids long. Looked up from germline, CDR1 is SSHAT and CDR2 is FNYEAQ (reference sequence). In DNA, the CDR3 is TGTGCTAGCAGCTTAAATGGTGGAGATACGCAGTATTTT. It specifies CASSLNGGDTQYF.

Only one count was recorded for this clonotype. The V call is TRBV7-8, the J call TRBJ2-7, with D maybe TRBD2 (7 bases). The end of the DNA is better explained by TRBJ2-5, so the J call may be wrong. There are 18 residues in the CDR3. The germline V gene has CDR1 SGHVS and CDR2 FQNEAQ. CDR3 amino acids: CASSRRGRGARGQETQYF. In DNA, the CDR3 is TGTGCCAGCAGCCGTAGGGGACGGGGGGCCCGGGGCCAAGAGACCCAGTACTTC.

This clonotype was found many times. The chain combines TRBV27 with TRBJ2-1, with D possibly matching TRBD2 (5 bases). With 3 bases removed from V and 7 bases from J, the gap between germline ends came to 13 bases. Germline CDR1 MNHEY, CDR2 SMNVEV (reference sequence). This CDR3 is 14 amino acids long. Written as DNA, the CDR3 is TGTGCCAGCAGTTTTGATCTAGCAACGAATGAGCAGTTCTTC. Protein product: CASSFDLATNEQFF.

The table lists this clonotype with many counts. The chain couples TRBV15 to TRBJ2-7; D is uncertain. Germline CDR1 LNHNV, CDR2 YYDKDF (reference sequence). Trimming pared 0 bases from V and 5 bases from J, leaving 17 bases between. The CDR3 totals 16 residues. CDR3 in amino acids: CATSRDLDAISDEQYF. Here the CDR3 DNA reads TGTGCCACCAGCAGAGACCTGGACGCTATTTCGGACGAGCAGTACTTC.

This clonotype was recorded a few times. J is TRBJ1-1 and V is TRBV30; 7 bases fit TRBD1. This CDR3 has 14 amino acids. Per germline, CDR1 GTSNPN and CDR2 SVGIG (reference sequence). J lost 1 base, V lost 3 bases, and 5 bases had no gene match. This CDR3 reads CAWRWSGGNTEAFF. CDR3 nucleotide sequence: TGTGCCTGGAGGTGGTCAGGGGGGAACACTGAAGCTTTCTTT. Using reference TRBV30 and TRBJ1-1 for the parts outside the CDR3, the full variable domain is SQTIHQWPATLVQPVGSPLSLECTVEGTSNPNLYWYRQAAGRGLQLLFYSVGIGQISSEVPQNLSASRPQDRQFILSSKKLLLSDSGFYLCAWRWSGGNTEAFFGQGTRLTVV.

This clonotype occurred once. One end of the junction varies from germline; a read error may be responsible. The J gene is TRBJ1-2, the V gene TRBV7-2; TRBD1 might be the D (6 bases). The CDR3 consists of 15 residues. The germline V gene encodes CDR1 SGHTA and CDR2 FQGNSA. This CDR3 is CVSSPGGREGYGYTF. DNA for the CDR3: TGTGTCAGCAGCCCCGGGGGCAGGGAGGGCTATGGCTACACCTTC.

This clonotype was seen a handful of times. This may come from a read error, since a much larger clone is one base off. The CDR3: CTSSLLDRYEQYF. The CDR3 DNA sequence: TGTACCAGCAGTTTACTAGATCGGTACGAGCAGTACTTC. The rearrangement uses TRBV27 and TRBJ2-7, with a possible D match to TRBD2 (5 bases). From germline, CDR1 is MNHEY and CDR2 SMNVEV (reference sequence). The CDR3 spans 13 residues.